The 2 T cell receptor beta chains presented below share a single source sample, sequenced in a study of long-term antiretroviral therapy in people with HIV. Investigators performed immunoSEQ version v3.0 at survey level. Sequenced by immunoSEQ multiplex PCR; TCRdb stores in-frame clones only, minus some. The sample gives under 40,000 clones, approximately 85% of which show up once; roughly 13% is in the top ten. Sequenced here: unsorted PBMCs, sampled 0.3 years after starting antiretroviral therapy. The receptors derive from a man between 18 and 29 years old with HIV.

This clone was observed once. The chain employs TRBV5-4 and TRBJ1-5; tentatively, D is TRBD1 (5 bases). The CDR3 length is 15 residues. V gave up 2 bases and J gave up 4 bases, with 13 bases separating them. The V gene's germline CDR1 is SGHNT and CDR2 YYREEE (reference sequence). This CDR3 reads CASSFGTGRNQPQHF. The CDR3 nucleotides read TGTGCCAGCAGCTTTGGCACAGGTCGGAATCAGCCCCAGCATTTT.

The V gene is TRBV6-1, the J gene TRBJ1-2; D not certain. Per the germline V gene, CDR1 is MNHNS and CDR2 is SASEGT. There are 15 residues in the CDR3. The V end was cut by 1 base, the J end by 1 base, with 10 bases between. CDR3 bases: TGTGCCAGCAGTGAAGGGATACTTAGTAACTATGGCTACACCTTC. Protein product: CASSEGILSNYGYTF.